This T cell receptor beta chain is drawn from a study of CD8+CD57+ T cells in acquired aplastic anemia. Study results and caveats: Patients and controls shared roughly 28 CD8+ CDR3 sequences, which appeared highly expressed in patients and within their immunodominant clones.

On this clonotype itself: The antigen is undetermined. A junction end diverges from the germline sequence, so it may reflect a read error.

Germline CDR1 SGHVS, CDR2 FNYEAQ. CDR3 length equals 14 residues. CDR3 and TCR beta VDJ profiling relied on a genomic DNA template. Using its own MiXCR run on the reads, TCRdb lists one record per CDR3 protein. The sample shows fewer than 250,000 distinct CDR3 sequences, around 50% of them seen only once. The specimen sequenced was sorted CD4+, CD8+, or CD8+CD57+ T cells (not recorded which) from PBMCs. The chain joins TRBV7-6 to TRBJ2-5, with TRBD2 as a possible D gene (6 bases). The receptor comes from a human donor in good health, serving as a control. DNA for the CDR3: TGTGCCAGCAGTTTAGGCGGCAGCGGGGAGACCCAGTACTTC. Its translation is CASSLGGSGETQYF.